A single sample gave rise to the 24 T cell receptor beta chains below, sequenced in a study of cytomegalovirus exposure and HLA in healthy donors. PCR was performed using 60 Vbeta and 13 Jbeta primers. Data came from immunoSEQ multiplex PCR; TCRdb stores just in-frame clones and leaves some out. The data show around 140,000 clones, 65% to 80% seen once. Material: PBMCs. These receptors all come from a male donor in good health and CMV-seronegative.

The chain employs TRBV2 and TRBJ2-4, with D maybe TRBD2 (6 bases). The germline V gene encodes CDR1 SNHLY and CDR2 FYNNEI. The CDR3 runs 17 residues. V lost 2 bases, J lost 1 base, and 15 bases lay in between. The CDR3 is CASSESEGSTAKNIQYF. CDR3 nucleotides: TGTGCCAGCAGTGAATCGGAGGGGTCGACGGCCAAAAACATTCAGTACTTC.

The chain combines TRBV5-1 with TRBJ2-5, with 8 bases lining up with TRBD1. V shed 4 bases, J shed 12 bases, and the junction held 17 bases outside the gene matches. CDR1 SGHRS and CDR2 YFSETQ come from the germline V gene. This CDR3 is built from 15 residues. CDR3 loop: CASSRAQGAPEEEYF. CDR3 DNA sequence: TGCGCCAGCAGCAGGGCCCAGGGGGCCCCGGAAGAGGAGTACTTC.

This chain joins TRBV4-1 and TRBJ1-1; 7 bases agree with TRBD1. Losses at the gene ends were 3 bases for V and 8 bases for J; bases not matched to a gene: 3. The CDR3 has 12 amino acids. Germline CDR1 reads MGHRA; CDR2 reads YSYEKL. The CDR3: CASSHQQGEAFF. The CDR3 bases are TGCGCCAGCAGCCACCAACAGGGGGAAGCTTTCTTT.

The chain has TRBV9 and TRBJ2-5; 9 bases match TRBD2. The germline CDR1 and CDR2 sequences are SGDLS and YYNGEE. The CDR3 extends over 15 amino acids. J gave up 5 bases and V 0 bases, and 5 bases lay outside the gene matches. This chain's CDR3 is CASSVGGGVSETQYF. CDR3 sequence (DNA): TGTGCCAGCAGCGTAGGCGGGGGGGTGAGCGAGACCCAGTACTTC.

J is TRBJ1-3 and V is TRBV6-5, with D uncertain. CDR1 and CDR2 from the germline V gene are MNHEY and SVGAGI. V lost 6 bases and J lost 3, with 12 bases in between. The CDR3 has 14 residues. This CDR3 reads CASREDGYGNTIYF. CDR3 coding DNA: TGTGCCAGCAGGGAGGACGGGTATGGAAACACCATATATTTT.

This chain links TRBV7-2 with TRBJ2-1, with D possibly matching TRBD2 (5 bases). This CDR3 has 14 residues. The V end was cut by 6 bases, the J end by 2 bases, with 11 bases between. Germline-derived CDR1 and CDR2 are SGHTA and FQGNSA. CDR3 sequence (DNA): TGTGCCAGCAGGGAGGTGAAGACCTACAATGAGCAGTTCTTC. Its protein is CASREVKTYNEQFF.

This clone occurred once. This chain connects TRBV15 to TRBJ2-7; D is perhaps TRBD1 (6 bases). V lost 5 bases and J 10 bases, leaving 15 bases between the germline ends. The CDR3 totals 12 residues. In germline, CDR1 is LNHNV, CDR2 YYDKDF (reference sequence). In nucleotides, the CDR3 is TGTGCCACCAGCGGCCACAGGGATCGTCAGTACTTC. Translating gives CATSGHRDRQYF. The variable domain in full, with the rest retrieved from reference TRBV15 and TRBJ2-7, is DAMVIQNPRYQVTQFGKPVTLSCSQTLNHNVMYWYQQKSSQAPKLLFHYYDKDFNNEADTPDNFQSRRPNTSFCFLDIRSPGLGDTAMYLCATSGHRDRQYFGPGTRLTVT.

The chain carries TRBV2 and TRBJ2-3; 10 bases line up with TRBD2. V was clipped by 7 bases and J by 1 base; unmatched bases: 11. Looked up from germline, CDR1 is SNHLY and CDR2 is FYNNEI. The CDR3 is 17 amino acids. CDR3 loop: CASKILAGAFRTDTQYF. The CDR3 bases are TGTGCCAGCAAGATCCTAGCGGGGGCCTTTCGCACAGATACGCAGTATTTT.

V gene TRBV6-1 combines with J gene TRBJ2-1; 11 bases match TRBD1. CDR3 length equals 14 residues. CDR1 is MNHNS, CDR2 SASEGT, per germline. Losses at the gene ends were 3 bases for V and 8 bases for J; bases not matched to a gene: 3. The CDR3 DNA reads as TGTGCCAGCAGTGAGGGACAGGGGGTTTATGAGCAGTTCTTC. Translated: CASSEGQGVYEQFF.

The rearrangement joins TRBV2 to TRBJ1-1; TRBD1 might be the D (5 bases). V lost 6 bases and J lost 0, with 11 bases in between. Germline CDR1 SNHLY, CDR2 FYNNEI. This CDR3 has 14 residues. In DNA, the CDR3 is TGTGCCAGCAGACACAGGTCCATGAACACTGAAGCTTTCTTT. Protein: CASRHRSMNTEAFF.

V gene TRBV9 combines with J gene TRBJ1-5, with D hard to call. This CDR3 has 13 residues. Germline CDR1 SGDLS, CDR2 YYNGEE. The V end was cut by 5 bases, the J end by 6 bases, with 12 bases between. CDR3 residues: CASSRSPGQPQHF. In DNA form, the CDR3 reads TGTGCCAGCAGTCGCAGCCCGGGTCAGCCCCAGCATTTT. Looking up the rest from reference TRBV9 and TRBJ1-5 gives the full variable domain: DSGVTQTPKHLITATGQRVTLRCSPRSGDLSVYWYQQSLDQGLQFLIQYYNGEERAKGNILERFSAQQFPDLHSELNLSSLELGDSALYFCASSRSPGQPQHFGDGTRLSIL.

This clone showed up just once. The V call is TRBV15, the J call TRBJ2-1; 14 bases are shared with TRBD2. Germline V gene sequence: CDR1 LNHNV, CDR2 YYDKDF (reference sequence). The J segment lost 0 bases and the V segment lost 2 bases, leaving 9 bases of the junction unmatched. CDR3 length: 20 residues. The CDR3 loop is CATSRRTSGGSKYSYNEQFF. The CDR3 DNA is TGTGCCACCAGCAGACGGACTAGCGGGGGGTCCAAATACTCCTACAATGAGCAGTTCTTC. Looking up the rest from reference TRBV15 and TRBJ2-1 gives the full variable domain: DAMVIQNPRYQVTQFGKPVTLSCSQTLNHNVMYWYQQKSSQAPKLLFHYYDKDFNNEADTPDNFQSRRPNTSFCFLDIRSPGLGDTAMYLCATSRRTSGGSKYSYNEQFFGPGTRLTVL.

The table lists this clone with a few counts. The V call is TRBV30, the J call TRBJ1-1; TRBD1 agrees at 7 bases. V shed 4 bases and J 1 base; nucleotides not matched to a gene: 0. Germline CDR1 is GTSNPN and CDR2 is SVGIG (reference sequence). There are 12 residues in the CDR3. The CDR3 DNA sequence: TGTGCCTGGAACAGGGGGAACACTGAAGCTTTCTTT. This encodes CAWNRGNTEAFF.

This chain connects TRBV5-6 to TRBJ1-6; TRBD1 is a possible D gene (6 bases). Trimming left V 6 bases short and J 10 bases short, with 26 bases between. Germline V CDR1 and CDR2: SGHDT, YYEEEE. This CDR3 is 17 amino acids long. This CDR3 reads CASTVLGGEGGISPLHF. The CDR3, as DNA: TGTGCCAGCACCGTTCTGGGTGGGGAAGGGGGAATCTCACCCCTCCACTTT. The variable domain in full, with the rest retrieved from reference TRBV5-6 and TRBJ1-6, is DAGVTQSPTHLIKTRGQQVTLRCSPKSGHDTVSWYQQALGQGPQFIFQYYEEEERQRGNFPDRFSGHQFPNYSSELNVNALLLGDSALYLCASTVLGGEGGISPLHFGNGTRLTVT.

The CDR3 spells CASSSRTGDSGANVLTF. The CDR3 coding sequence is TGTGCCAGCAGCTCCCGAACAGGCGACTCTGGGGCCAACGTCCTGACTTTC. The chain has TRBV7-3 and TRBJ2-6; possible D gene TRBD1, 5 bases. In germline, CDR1 is SGHTA, CDR2 FQGTGA. V shed 4 bases and J shed 0 bases, with 13 bases lying between them. The CDR3 length is 17 residues.

The genes are TRBV28 and TRBJ1-1; D might be TRBD1 (5 bases). The germline CDR1 and CDR2 sequences are MDHEN and SYDVKM. V was pared by 6 bases and J by 11 bases, with 19 bases between. The CDR3 loop spans 13 amino acids. The CDR3 loop is CASSQQTALYAFF. CDR3 nucleotides: TGTGCCAGCAGCCAACAGACAGCCTTGTATGCTTTCTTT.

The gene calls are TRBV29-1 and TRBJ2-7; no reliable D call. The CDR3 sequence is 12 residues long. Germline V gene sequence: CDR1 SQVTM, CDR2 ANQGSEA. V lost 6 bases, J lost 6 bases, and 15 bases lay in between. CDR3 in DNA: TGCAGCGTCTGGGCCTTGGCTGGCGAGCAGTACTTC. Translation: CSVWALAGEQYF.

The chain joins TRBV6-1 to TRBJ2-2, with D maybe TRBD1 (6 bases). The CDR3 runs 15 residues. Deletions cut 6 bases from V and 0 bases from J, with 11 bases between. The germline CDR1 and CDR2 sequences are MNHNS and SASEGT. CDR3 DNA: TGTGCCAGCAGGACCGGGACAACGAACACCGGGGAGCTGTTTTTT. Its protein product is CASRTGTTNTGELFF.

This clone occurred once. An end of the junction differs from the germline gene, which may be a read error. The chain combines TRBV29-1 with TRBJ2-6, with 10 bases lining up with TRBD1. Germline V gives CDR1 SQVTM, CDR2 ANQGSEA. The CDR3 is 15 amino acids. In nucleotides, the CDR3 is TGCAGCGTTGGACAGGGGGCGTCTGGGGCCAACGGCCTGACTTTC. Encoded protein: CSVGQGASGANGLTF. The variable domain in full, completed from reference TRBV29-1 and TRBJ2-6, reads SAVISQKPSRDICQRGTSLTIQCQVDSQVTMMFWYRQQPGQSLTLIATANQGSEATYESGFVIDKFPISRPNLTFSTLTVSNMSPEDSSIYLCSVGQGASGANGLTFGAGSRLTVL.

This clone was detected a few times. The V call is TRBV11-2, the J call TRBJ2-5; 11 bases align to TRBD2. V trimming: 6 bases; J trimming: 1 base; junction bases outside the gene matches: 10. This CDR3 is built from 17 residues. CDR1 is SGHAT and CDR2 is FQNNGV in the germline V gene. CDR3 amino acids: CASRPGPGTSGQETQYF. In DNA, the CDR3 is TGTGCCAGCAGGCCGGGCCCCGGGACTAGCGGCCAAGAGACCCAGTACTTC.

This clone turned up a few times. For the CDR3, the DNA is TGTGCCAGCATGGAGGAGGGGGCCTCCTACGAGCAGTACTTC. Its translation: CASMEEGASYEQYF. The chain carries TRBV2 and TRBJ2-7, with a weak D call TRBD1 (7 bases). Deletions cut 7 bases from V and 0 bases from J, with 13 bases between. The CDR3 is made up of 14 amino acids. Germline CDR1 SNHLY, CDR2 FYNNEI.

V is TRBV6-6 and J is TRBJ2-5, with 7 nucleotides matching TRBD1. Germline V lookup: CDR1 MNHNY, CDR2 SVGAGI (reference sequence). The CDR3 runs to 14 residues. Trimming cost V 6 bases and J 1 base; bases outside gene matches: 5. CDR3 residues: CASSTDRSQETQYF. Written as DNA, the CDR3 is TGTGCCAGCAGCACGGACAGGAGCCAAGAGACCCAGTACTTC.

The chain has TRBV13 and TRBJ2-1; TRBD2 matches at 11 bases. Germline V CDR1 and CDR2: PRHDT, FYEKMQ (reference sequence). Unmatched junction bases numbered 10, after V lost 5 bases and J lost 7 bases. The CDR3 covers 16 residues. The DNA for the CDR3 is TGTGCCAGCAGCCCAGATAGCGGGGGGGAGTTTAATGAGCAGTTCTTC. It encodes CASSPDSGGEFNEQFF.

V usage is TRBV5-4 and J usage is TRBJ2-2; 9 bases line up with TRBD2. The CDR3 runs to 17 residues. V was pared by 5 bases and J by 6 bases, with 14 bases of the junction left unmatched. The germline V gene has CDR1 SGHNT and CDR2 YYREEE (reference sequence). CDR3 in amino acids: CASSLQSAGGPPGELFF. DNA of the CDR3: TGTGCCAGCAGTCTTCAGTCCGCGGGAGGGCCCCCCGGGGAGCTGTTTTTT. Based on the CDR3 plus reference TRBV5-4 and TRBJ2-2, the full variable domain is ETGVTQSPTHLIKTRGQQVTLRCSSQSGHNTVSWYQQALGQGPQFIFQYYREEENGRGNFPPRFSGLQFPNYSSELNVNALELDDSALYLCASSLQSAGGPPGELFFGEGSRLTVL.